The table lists the clone carrying this T cell receptor beta chain with a count of one. Next came a second PCR, run for roughly 7 to 12 cycles, which used a sample-barcoded 5' primer along with a J-beta primer mix. TCRdb processed the 5' RACE reads anew with MiXCR; each CDR3 protein has one entry. The sample gives more than 1.4 million distinct CDR3 sequences, 42% of which show up once; 7% to 9.5% is in the top ten. The length of the CDR3 is 16 residues. Trimming left V 2 bases short and J 2 bases short, with 12 bases between. Germline CDR1 is MNHEY and CDR2 is SMNVEV (reference sequence). This record comes from a study of blood T cells in healthy people across ages.

The sequence was collected from a woman between 18 and 30 years old in good health. V is TRBV27 and J is TRBJ2-2, with D possibly being TRBD1 (5 bases). The specimen sequenced was blood. The CDR3 DNA is TGTGCCAGCAGTTTAGATGTGGGGCTAAACACCGGGGAGCTGTTTTTT. Encoded protein: CASSLDVGLNTGELFF.